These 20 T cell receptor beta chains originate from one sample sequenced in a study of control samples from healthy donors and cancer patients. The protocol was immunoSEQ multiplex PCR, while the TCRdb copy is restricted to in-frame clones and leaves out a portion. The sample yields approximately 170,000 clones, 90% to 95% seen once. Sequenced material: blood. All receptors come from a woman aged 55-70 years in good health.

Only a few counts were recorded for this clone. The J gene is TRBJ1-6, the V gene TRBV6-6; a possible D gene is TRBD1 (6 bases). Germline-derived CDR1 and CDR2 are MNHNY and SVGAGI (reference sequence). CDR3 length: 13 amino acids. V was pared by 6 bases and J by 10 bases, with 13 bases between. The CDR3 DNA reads TGTGCCAGCAGACTTAACAGGGACTCACCCCTCCACTTT. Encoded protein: CASRLNRDSPLHF.

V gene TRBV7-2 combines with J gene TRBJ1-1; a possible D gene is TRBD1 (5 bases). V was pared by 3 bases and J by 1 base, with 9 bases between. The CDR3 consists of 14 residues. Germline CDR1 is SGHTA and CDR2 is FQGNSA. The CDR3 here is CASSFSGTNTEAFF. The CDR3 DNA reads TGTGCCAGCAGCTTTTCGGGGACGAACACTGAAGCTTTCTTT. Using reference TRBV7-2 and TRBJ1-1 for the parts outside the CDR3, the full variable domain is GAGVSQSPSNKVTEKGKDVELRCDPISGHTALYWYRQSLGQGLEFLIYFQGNSAPDKSGLPSDRFSAERTGGSVSTLTIQRTQQEDSAVYLCASSFSGTNTEAFFGQGTRLTVV.

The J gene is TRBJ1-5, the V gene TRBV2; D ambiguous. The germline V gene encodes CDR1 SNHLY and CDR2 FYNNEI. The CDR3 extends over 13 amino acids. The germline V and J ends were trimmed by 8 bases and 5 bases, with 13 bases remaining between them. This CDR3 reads CASDERSHQPQHF. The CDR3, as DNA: TGTGCCAGCGACGAGAGATCCCATCAGCCCCAGCATTTT.

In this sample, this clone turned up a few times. The CDR3 region has the DNA TGTGCCAGCAGCTCTAGAGTAGGGACACAAGAGACCCAGTACTTC. It encodes CASSSRVGTQETQYF. The chain links TRBV11-3 to TRBJ2-5, with D possibly being TRBD1 (6 bases). This CDR3 contains 15 residues. In germline, CDR1 is SGHNT, CDR2 YENEEA. V shed 4 bases and J shed 2 bases, with 14 bases lying between them.

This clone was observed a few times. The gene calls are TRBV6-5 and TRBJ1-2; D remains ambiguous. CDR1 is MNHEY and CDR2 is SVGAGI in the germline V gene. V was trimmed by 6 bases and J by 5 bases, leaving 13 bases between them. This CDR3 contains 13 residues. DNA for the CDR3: TGTGCCAGCAGAAGCGCTGGAGCGTATGGCTACACCTTC. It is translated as CASRSAGAYGYTF.

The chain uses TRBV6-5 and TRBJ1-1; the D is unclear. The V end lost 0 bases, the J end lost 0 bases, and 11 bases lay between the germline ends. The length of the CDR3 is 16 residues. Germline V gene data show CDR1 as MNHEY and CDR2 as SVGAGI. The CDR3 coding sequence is TGTGCCAGCAGTTACTCCAACGGACGGATGAACACTGAAGCTTTCTTT. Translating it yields CASSYSNGRMNTEAFF.

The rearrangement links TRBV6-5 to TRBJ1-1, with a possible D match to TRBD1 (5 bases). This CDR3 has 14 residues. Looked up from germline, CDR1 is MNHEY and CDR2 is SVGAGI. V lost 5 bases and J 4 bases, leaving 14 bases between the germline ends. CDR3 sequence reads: CASSPRGAPTEAFF. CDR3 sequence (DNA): TGTGCCAGCAGTCCACGAGGGGCGCCCACTGAAGCTTTCTTT.

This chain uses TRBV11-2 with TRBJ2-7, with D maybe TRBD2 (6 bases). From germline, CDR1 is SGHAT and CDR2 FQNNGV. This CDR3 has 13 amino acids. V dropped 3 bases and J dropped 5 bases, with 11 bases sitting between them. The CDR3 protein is CASSFSGGDEQYF. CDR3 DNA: TGTGCCAGCAGCTTTTCCGGGGGTGACGAGCAGTACTTC.

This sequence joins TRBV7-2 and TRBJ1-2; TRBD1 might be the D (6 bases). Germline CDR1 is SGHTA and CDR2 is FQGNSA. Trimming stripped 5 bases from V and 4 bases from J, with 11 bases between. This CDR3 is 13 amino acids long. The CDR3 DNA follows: TGTGCCAGCAGCCCACAGGGTACCTATGGCTACACCTTC. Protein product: CASSPQGTYGYTF.

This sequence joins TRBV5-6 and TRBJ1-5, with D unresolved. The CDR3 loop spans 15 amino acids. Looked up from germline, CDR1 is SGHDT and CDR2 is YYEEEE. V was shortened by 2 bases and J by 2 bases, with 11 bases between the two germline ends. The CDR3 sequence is CASSLSGIGNQPQHF. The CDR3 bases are TGTGCCAGCAGCTTAAGTGGGATAGGCAATCAGCCCCAGCATTTT.

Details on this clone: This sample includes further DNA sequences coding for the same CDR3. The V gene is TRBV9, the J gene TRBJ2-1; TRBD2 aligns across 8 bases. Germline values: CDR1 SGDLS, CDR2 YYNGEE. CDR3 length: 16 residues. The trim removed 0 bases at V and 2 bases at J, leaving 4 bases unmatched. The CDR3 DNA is TGTGCCAGCAGCGTAGCGCCGGGGGGGGCCTACAATGAGCAGTTCTTC. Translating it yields CASSVAPGGAYNEQFF.

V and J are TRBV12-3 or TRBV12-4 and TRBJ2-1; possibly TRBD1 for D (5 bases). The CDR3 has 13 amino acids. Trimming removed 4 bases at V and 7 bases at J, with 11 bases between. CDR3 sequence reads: CASSWGANNEQFF. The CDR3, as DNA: TGTGCCAGCAGTTGGGGCGCGAATAATGAGCAGTTCTTC.

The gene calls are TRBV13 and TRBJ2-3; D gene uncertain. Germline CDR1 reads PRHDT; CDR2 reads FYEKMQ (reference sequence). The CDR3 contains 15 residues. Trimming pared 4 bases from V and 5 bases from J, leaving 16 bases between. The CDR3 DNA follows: TGTGCCAGCAGCTCCCGACAAGGTTGGGTAGATACGCAGTATTTT. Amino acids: CASSSRQGWVDTQYF.

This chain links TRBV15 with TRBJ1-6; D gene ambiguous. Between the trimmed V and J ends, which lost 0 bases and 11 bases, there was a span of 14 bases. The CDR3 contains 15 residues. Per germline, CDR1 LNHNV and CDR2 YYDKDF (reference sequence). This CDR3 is CATSREEGSMAPLHF. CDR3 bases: TGTGCCACCAGCAGAGAGGAAGGCAGTATGGCACCCCTCCACTTT.

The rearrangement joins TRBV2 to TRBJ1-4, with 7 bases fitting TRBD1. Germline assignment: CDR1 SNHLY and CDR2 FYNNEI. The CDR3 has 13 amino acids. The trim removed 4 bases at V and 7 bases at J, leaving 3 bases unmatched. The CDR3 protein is CASSGQGGEKLFF. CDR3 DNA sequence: TGTGCCAGCAGTGGACAGGGAGGTGAAAAACTGTTTTTT.

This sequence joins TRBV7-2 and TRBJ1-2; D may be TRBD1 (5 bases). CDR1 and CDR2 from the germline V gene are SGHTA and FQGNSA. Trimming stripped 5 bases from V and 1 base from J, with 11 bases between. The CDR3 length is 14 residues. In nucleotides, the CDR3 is TGTGCCAGCAGCAACCGACAGAATAACTATGGCTACACCTTC. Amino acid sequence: CASSNRQNNYGYTF.

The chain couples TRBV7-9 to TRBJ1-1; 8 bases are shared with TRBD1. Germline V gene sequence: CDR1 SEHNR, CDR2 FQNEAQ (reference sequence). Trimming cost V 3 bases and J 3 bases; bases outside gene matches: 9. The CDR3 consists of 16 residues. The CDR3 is CASSFETGALYTEAFF. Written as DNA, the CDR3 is TGTGCCAGCAGCTTCGAGACAGGGGCATTGTACACTGAAGCTTTCTTT.

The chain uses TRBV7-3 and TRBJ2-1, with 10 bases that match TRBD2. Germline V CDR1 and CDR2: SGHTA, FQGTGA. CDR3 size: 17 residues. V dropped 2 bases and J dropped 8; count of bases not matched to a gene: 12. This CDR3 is CASSLDPRSGGAYEQFF. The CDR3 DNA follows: TGTGCCAGCAGCTTAGACCCGAGGAGCGGGGGGGCCTATGAGCAGTTCTTC.

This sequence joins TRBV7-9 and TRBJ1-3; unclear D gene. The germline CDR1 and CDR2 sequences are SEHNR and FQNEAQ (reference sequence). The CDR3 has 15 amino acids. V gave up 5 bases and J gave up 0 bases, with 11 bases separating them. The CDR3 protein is CASSPGPNSGNTIYF. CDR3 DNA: TGTGCCAGCAGCCCCGGACCGAACTCTGGAAACACCATATATTTT.

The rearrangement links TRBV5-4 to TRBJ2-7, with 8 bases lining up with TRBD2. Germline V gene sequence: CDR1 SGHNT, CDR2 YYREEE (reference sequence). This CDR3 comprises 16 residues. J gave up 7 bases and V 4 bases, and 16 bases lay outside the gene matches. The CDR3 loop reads CASSPTWGSGAGEQYF. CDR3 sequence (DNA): TGTGCCAGCAGCCCAACCTGGGGTAGCGGGGCAGGGGAGCAGTACTTC.